These 21 T cell receptor beta chains share one sample of origin, sequenced in a study of blood T cell repertoires in COVID-19. The repertoire was sequenced with immunoSEQ multiplex PCR; TCRdb's copy has only in-frame clones and lacks some. The profile shows 90,000 to 120,000 clones, about 90% of them singletons. The source material was peripheral blood. These receptors came from a man between 35 and 55 years old with active or convalescent COVID-19.

The chain joins TRBV5-6 to TRBJ2-7; the D gene is possibly TRBD2 (5 bases). CDR3 size: 12 residues. Trimming cost V 2 bases and J 5 bases, with 8 bases left between them. Germline V gene sequence: CDR1 SGHDT, CDR2 YYEEEE. DNA of the CDR3: TGTGCCAGCAGCTTCGCGACTAACGAGCAGTACTTC. This encodes CASSFATNEQYF. Variable domain in full (rest from reference TRBV5-6 and TRBJ2-7): DAGVTQSPTHLIKTRGQQVTLRCSPKSGHDTVSWYQQALGQGPQFIFQYYEEEERQRGNFPDRFSGHQFPNYSSELNVNALLLGDSALYLCASSFATNEQYFGPGTRLTVT.

The chain recombines TRBV3-1 (or the pseudogene TRBV3-2) with TRBJ1-6; weak D call: TRBD1 (6 bases). V lost 4 bases, J lost 0 bases, and 16 bases lay in between. CDR1 LGHDT and CDR2 YNNKEL come from the germline V gene (reference sequence). This CDR3 spans 18 amino acids. The CDR3 DNA reads TGTGCCAGCAGCCGGTCTCGACAGGCAGGCTCCTATAATTCACCCCTCCACTTT. This codes for CASSRSRQAGSYNSPLHF.

This clone was picked up one time. The rearrangement links TRBV19 to TRBJ1-1, with 8 positions matching TRBD1. The V gene's germline CDR1 is LNHDA and CDR2 SQIVND (reference sequence). This CDR3 has 16 residues. The J segment lost 3 bases and the V segment lost 3 bases, leaving 9 bases of the junction unmatched. In nucleotides, the CDR3 is TGTGCCAGTAGTATGCTTCTCGGACAGGGCGACACTGAAGCTTTCTTT. As protein: CASSMLLGQGDTEAFF.

The CDR3 spells CASSSGTGGETQYF. The CDR3 DNA follows: TGTGCCAGCAGCTCCGGGACAGGGGGAGAGACCCAGTACTTC. The rearrangement links TRBV11-1 to TRBJ2-5, with 11 bases fitting TRBD1. This CDR3 is 14 amino acids long. Germline values: CDR1 SGHAT, CDR2 FQDESV (reference sequence). Losses at the gene ends were 4 bases for V and 4 bases for J; bases not matched to a gene: 2.

The rearrangement uses TRBV7-2 and TRBJ2-3; possibly TRBD2 for D (6 bases). The CDR3 loop spans 14 amino acids. Germline V gene data show CDR1 as SGHTA and CDR2 as FQGNSA. Trimming cost V 5 bases and J 6 bases, with 15 bases left between them. The CDR3 protein is CASSKGGAADTQYF. DNA for the CDR3: TGTGCCAGCAGCAAAGGCGGGGCCGCCGATACGCAGTATTTT.

The rearrangement uses TRBV7-2 and TRBJ2-5; 8 positions match TRBD1. Germline V CDR1 and CDR2: SGHTA, FQGNSA. CDR3 size: 14 residues. V gave up 4 bases and J gave up 7 bases; unmatched junction bases: 8. In nucleotides, the CDR3 is TGTGCCAGCAGCTCCCAGAGGACAGGGCTGACCCAGTACTTC. Amino acids: CASSSQRTGLTQYF.

The chain carries TRBV20-1 and TRBJ2-7; 7 bases fit TRBD1. The CDR3 contains 13 residues. Germline CDR1 and CDR2: DFQATT and SNEGSKA (reference sequence). The J segment lost 2 bases and the V segment lost 3 bases, leaving 4 bases of the junction unmatched. CDR3 amino acids: CSASSGQTYEQYF. CDR3 nucleotide sequence: TGCAGTGCTAGTTCGGGACAGACCTACGAGCAGTACTTC.

The rearrangement joins TRBV6-5 to TRBJ1-5, with a tentative D call TRBD1 (5 bases). This CDR3 spans 15 amino acids. Germline lookup yields CDR1 MNHEY and CDR2 SVGAGI. The V gene lost 4 bases and the J gene lost 1 base, with 11 bases spanning the gap. This chain's CDR3 is CASSFGGESNQPQHF. The CDR3 nucleotides are TGTGCCAGCAGTTTTGGGGGGGAGAGCAATCAGCCCCAGCATTTT.

The chain carries TRBV24-1 and TRBJ1-2, with TRBD1 matching over 12 bases. This CDR3 region has 16 residues. Germline CDR1 is KGHDR and CDR2 is SFDVKD. With 4 bases clipped from V and 6 bases from J, the junction kept 8 bases outside the gene matches. The CDR3 coding sequence is TGTGCCACCAGTGACCCCGGGACAGGGGGCAGTCATGGCTACACCTTC. This codes for CATSDPGTGGSHGYTF.

For the CDR3, the DNA is TGCGCCAGCAGCCTCCGGGACAGGGTTGGGGCTACCGATGAGCAGTTCTTC. This encodes CASSLRDRVGATDEQFF. The chain combines TRBV5-1 with TRBJ2-1; 9 bases align to TRBD1. There are 17 residues in the CDR3. V lost 4 bases to trimming and J lost 8 bases; unmatched junction nucleotides: 16. CDR1 is SGHRS, CDR2 YFSETQ, per germline.

The rearrangement joins TRBV4-2 to TRBJ1-3; 7 bases align to TRBD1. The J segment lost 2 bases and the V segment lost 0 bases, leaving 7 bases of the junction unmatched. Germline-derived CDR1 and CDR2 are LGHNA and YNFKEQ. This CDR3 is 17 amino acids long. CDR3 region: CASSQDLGQGAGNTIYF. DNA of the CDR3: TGTGCCAGCAGCCAAGATCTAGGGCAGGGGGCTGGAAACACCATATATTTT.

The chain employs TRBV30 and TRBJ1-2; weak D call: TRBD1 (5 bases). Trimming shortened V by 5 bases and J by 5 bases, and 9 bases separated the two germline ends. Per the germline V gene, CDR1 is GTSNPN and CDR2 is SVGIG (reference sequence). The CDR3 contains 11 residues. The CDR3 nucleotides read TGTGCCTGGCTCGGGGGATATGGCTACACCTTC. Translated, it gives CAWLGGYGYTF. The full variable domain, in which reference TRBV30 and TRBJ1-2 provide the parts outside the CDR3, is SQTIHQWPATLVQPVGSPLSLECTVEGTSNPNLYWYRQAAGRGLQLLFYSVGIGQISSEVPQNLSASRPQDRQFILSSKKLLLSDSGFYLCAWLGGYGYTFGSGTRLTVV.

The chain has TRBV4-1 and TRBJ2-5; maybe TRBD2 (6 bases). The CDR3 extends over 14 amino acids. V lost 3 bases to trimming and J lost 5 bases, with 13 bases between them. The V gene's germline CDR1 is MGHRA and CDR2 YSYEKL. The CDR3 loop reads CASSQVADSETQYF. The CDR3 DNA reads TGCGCCAGCAGCCAGGTAGCGGACTCTGAGACCCAGTACTTC.

This clone occurred once. An end of the junction differs from the germline gene, which may be a read error. This chain uses TRBV3-1 (or the pseudogene TRBV3-2) with TRBJ1-1; tentatively, D is TRBD1 (5 bases). In germline, CDR1 is LGHDT, CDR2 YNNKEL (reference sequence). There are 13 residues in the CDR3. The CDR3 loop is CASSQVGDTEAFF. In DNA form, the CDR3 reads TGTGCCAGCAGTCAAGTAGGGGACACTGAAGCTTTCTTT.

This chain connects TRBV4-1 to TRBJ2-1, with 11 bases lining up with TRBD2. Losses at the gene ends were 2 bases for V and 6 bases for J; bases not matched to a gene: 12. Looked up from germline, CDR1 is MGHRA and CDR2 is YSYEKL. The CDR3 is made up of 18 amino acids. The CDR3 loop is CASSQSPSLAGVINEQFF. Here the CDR3 DNA reads TGCGCCAGCAGCCAATCCCCTTCACTAGCGGGAGTAATCAATGAGCAGTTCTTC.

Regarding this clone: Because the CDR3's place on the DNA is in doubt, the DNA is left out and the CDR3 is given as listed by TCRdb. The V call is TRBV28, the J call TRBJ2-4; the DNA was not used to check the table's D call, TRBD2. The CDR3 is 14 amino acids long, termini counted. Germline V gene sequence: CDR1 MDHEN, CDR2 SYDVKM. The chain's CDR3 is CASSSSGVMDIQYF.

The chain combines TRBV7-2 with TRBJ2-3; 10 positions agree with TRBD2. The germline V gene encodes CDR1 SGHTA and CDR2 FQGNSA. The CDR3 totals 16 residues. Germline trimming cut 1 base from V and 4 bases from J; bases unmatched to any gene: 5. The CDR3 reads CASSLGLAGVADTQYF. CDR3 DNA: TGTGCCAGCAGCTTAGGTCTAGCGGGAGTGGCAGATACGCAGTATTTT.

This rearrangement joins TRBV9 to TRBJ2-3; 9 bases map to TRBD2. CDR3 size: 16 residues. The germline V gene has CDR1 SGDLS and CDR2 YYNGEE. Trimming removed 0 bases from V and 2 bases from J; junction bases left unmatched: 4. The chain's CDR3 is CASSVETSGPTDTQYF. Here the CDR3 DNA reads TGTGCCAGCAGCGTAGAGACTAGCGGCCCCACAGATACGCAGTATTTT.

The table lists this clone with a count of one. The chain recombines TRBV9 with TRBJ1-1; 10 nucleotides align to TRBD1. CDR3 length equals 15 residues. Germline trimming cut 4 bases from V and 5 bases from J; bases unmatched to any gene: 8. Germline V lookup: CDR1 SGDLS, CDR2 YYNGEE. The CDR3 loop reads CASSTRQGAQTEAFF. DNA of the CDR3: TGTGCCAGCAGCACCCGACAGGGGGCCCAGACTGAAGCTTTCTTT.

The chain employs TRBV24-1 and TRBJ2-3, with TRBD2 matching over 13 bases. The germline CDR1 and CDR2 sequences are KGHDR and SFDVKD. V dropped 3 bases and J dropped 4; count of bases not matched to a gene: 6. The CDR3 consists of 17 residues. Here the CDR3 reads CATSDTTLAGGPDTQYF. The CDR3 DNA follows: TGTGCCACCAGTGATACTACACTAGCGGGAGGGCCAGATACGCAGTATTTT.

The V call is TRBV27, the J call TRBJ2-1, with D possibly being TRBD1 (5 bases). Germline-derived CDR1 and CDR2 are MNHEY and SMNVEV (reference sequence). CDR3 size: 18 residues. Trimming removed 6 bases at V and 0 bases at J, with 21 bases between. The CDR3 sequence: CASSPTYFRGISYNEQFF. The CDR3 nucleotides are TGTGCCAGCAGCCCGACCTATTTTAGGGGAATCTCCTACAATGAGCAGTTCTTC.